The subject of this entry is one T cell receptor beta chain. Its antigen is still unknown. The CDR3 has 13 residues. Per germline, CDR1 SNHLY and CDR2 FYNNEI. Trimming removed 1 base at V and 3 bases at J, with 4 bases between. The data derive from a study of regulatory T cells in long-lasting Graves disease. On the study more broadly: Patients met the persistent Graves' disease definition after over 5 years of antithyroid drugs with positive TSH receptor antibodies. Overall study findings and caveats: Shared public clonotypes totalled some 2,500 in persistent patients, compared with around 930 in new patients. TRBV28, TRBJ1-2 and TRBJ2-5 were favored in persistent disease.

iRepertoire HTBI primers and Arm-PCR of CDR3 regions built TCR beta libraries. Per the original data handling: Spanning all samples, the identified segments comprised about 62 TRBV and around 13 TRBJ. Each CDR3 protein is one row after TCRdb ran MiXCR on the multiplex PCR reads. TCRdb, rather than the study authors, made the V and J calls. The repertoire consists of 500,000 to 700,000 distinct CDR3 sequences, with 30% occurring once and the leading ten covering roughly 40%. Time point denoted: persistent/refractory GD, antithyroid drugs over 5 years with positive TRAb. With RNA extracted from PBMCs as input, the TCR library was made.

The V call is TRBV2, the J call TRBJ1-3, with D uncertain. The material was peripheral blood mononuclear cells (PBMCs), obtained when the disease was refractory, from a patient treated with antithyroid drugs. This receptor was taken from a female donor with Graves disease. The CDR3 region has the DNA TGTGCCAGCAGTGAAGGAGTTGGAAACACCATATATTTT. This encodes CASSEGVGNTIYF.